These 30 T cell receptor beta chains originate from one sample sequenced in a study of T-cell reconstitution after alpha-beta-depleted transplantation in children. During its preparation, the TCRbeta library received unique molecular identifiers. TCRdb used MiXCR to reprocess the PCR reads, holding one entry per CDR3 protein. The data hold over 450,000 distinct CDR3 sequences, with 8% to 11% observed a single time. The starting material was PBMCs, obtained before TCRalphabeta/CD19-depleted stem cell transplant. The receptor source for this set is a child under 10 years old with inherited bone marrow failure, due to receive a stem cell transplant.

This clonotype was counted many times. J is TRBJ2-4 and V is TRBV5-6; weak D call: TRBD1 (6 bases). Looked up from germline, CDR1 is SGHDT and CDR2 is YYEEEE. Trimming took 5 bases from V and 1 from J, leaving 13 bases between them. The CDR3 runs 15 residues. CDR3 sequence reads: CASRIGQGAKNIQYF. DNA for the CDR3: TGTGCCAGCAGGATCGGGCAGGGGGCCAAAAACATTCAGTACTTC.

This clonotype showed up many times. This chain joins TRBV7-6 and TRBJ1-1; D may be TRBD1 (5 bases). Trimming stripped 2 bases from V and 4 bases from J, with 14 bases between. Germline V CDR1 and CDR2: SGHVS, FNYEAQ. The CDR3 totals 15 residues. This chain's CDR3 is CASSLIGAAITEAFF. CDR3 bases: TGTGCCAGCAGCTTAATAGGGGCCGCTATCACTGAAGCTTTCTTT.

This clonotype has at least ten counts. The V gene is TRBV12-3 or TRBV12-4, the J gene TRBJ2-7, with D tentatively TRBD2 (5 bases). The CDR3 has 13 residues. V was shortened by 6 bases and J by 3 bases, with 12 bases between the two germline ends. CDR3 loop: CASRHGLFYEQYF. In DNA, the CDR3 is TGTGCCAGCAGGCATGGACTGTTCTACGAGCAGTACTTC.

This clonotype was counted at least ten times. V usage is TRBV12-3 or TRBV12-4 and J usage is TRBJ2-1; tentatively, D is TRBD1 (6 bases). Trimming pared 3 bases from V and 3 bases from J, leaving 9 bases between. The CDR3 sequence is 14 residues long. The CDR3 DNA is TGTGCCAGCAGTTTGGGACAACGCTACAATGAGCAGTTCTTC. Its translation: CASSLGQRYNEQFF.

This clonotype was seen more than once but under ten times. The chain is built from TRBV20-1 and TRBJ2-2; 11 bases are a match to TRBD2. Germline lookup yields CDR1 DFQATT and CDR2 SNEGSKA (reference sequence). The trim removed 6 bases at V and 2 bases at J, leaving 5 bases unmatched. The CDR3 runs to 15 residues. The CDR3 sequence is CSARRLAGNTGELFF. The CDR3 coding sequence is TGCAGTGCCCGTAGACTAGCGGGAAACACCGGGGAGCTGTTTTTT.

This clonotype was seen many times. The rearrangement links TRBV11-1 to TRBJ1-2; 9 positions agree with TRBD1. Germline V gene lookup returns CDR1 SGHAT and CDR2 FQDESV (reference sequence). There are 18 residues in the CDR3. Trimming removed 3 bases from V and 2 bases from J; junction bases left unmatched: 13. The CDR3 spells CASSLNYNFGQGNYGYTF. In DNA, the CDR3 is TGTGCCAGCAGCTTGAACTACAACTTTGGACAGGGGAACTATGGCTACACCTTC.

This clonotype was found many times. The gene calls are TRBV6-5 and TRBJ2-7; the D is unclear. Germline CDR1 and CDR2: MNHEY and SVGAGI. Deletions cut 0 bases from V and 0 bases from J, with 9 bases between. The CDR3 has 15 amino acids. CDR3 sequence: CASSYSPSSSYEQYF. CDR3 coding DNA: TGTGCCAGCAGTTACTCCCCCTCCAGCTCCTACGAGCAGTACTTC.

This clonotype was picked up many times. The gene calls are TRBV12-3 or TRBV12-4 and TRBJ1-5; D unclear. The CDR3 contains 15 residues. Trimming pared 2 bases from V and 1 base from J, leaving 9 bases between. This CDR3 is CASSLLPGSNQPQHF. CDR3 sequence (DNA): TGTGCCAGCAGTTTACTGCCAGGCAGCAATCAGCCCCAGCATTTT.

This clonotype was seen ten or more times. The J gene is TRBJ2-1, the V gene TRBV29-1; 8 nucleotides line up with TRBD2. Germline CDR1 and CDR2: SQVTM and ANQGSEA. J gave up 2 bases and V 0 bases, and 6 bases lay outside the gene matches. The CDR3 loop spans 16 amino acids. Written as DNA, the CDR3 is TGCAGCGTTGAAGAGGGTAGCGGGGAGGCCTACAATGAGCAGTTCTTC. Translation gives CSVEEGSGEAYNEQFF.

The gene calls are TRBV19 and TRBJ1-5; TRBD1 is a possible D gene (5 bases). The CDR3 is made up of 14 amino acids. V was shortened by 3 bases and J by 4 bases, with 10 bases between the two germline ends. Germline V gene lookup returns CDR1 LNHDA and CDR2 SQIVND (reference sequence). The CDR3 DNA is TGTGCCAGTAGTATTAGGGGACCGAATCAGCCCCAGCATTTT. Its translation is CASSIRGPNQPQHF.

This clonotype occurred many times. This chain connects TRBV6-2 or TRBV6-3 to TRBJ1-1, with a tentative D call TRBD1 (6 bases). The CDR3 is 15 residues long. The V end lost 5 bases, the J end lost 5 bases, and 18 bases lay between the germline ends. Germline V gene lookup returns CDR1 MNHEY and CDR2 SVGEGT. The CDR3 DNA reads as TGTGCCAGCAGTAACCCGGGGGGCTTGATAACTGAAGCTTTCTTT. Its translation is CASSNPGGLITEAFF.

Many counts were recorded for this clonotype. The rearrangement uses TRBV5-1 and TRBJ2-7, with D unresolved. Per the germline V gene, CDR1 is SGHRS and CDR2 is YFSETQ. The CDR3 covers 13 residues. Trimming took 4 bases from V and 3 from J, leaving 11 bases between them. CDR3 sequence reads: CASSPGPVYEQYF. The CDR3 nucleotides are TGCGCCAGCAGCCCCGGACCCGTCTACGAGCAGTACTTC.

Notes on this clonotype: The conserved closing phenylalanine or tryptophan is absent in this CDR3, likely reflecting a read error. The chain uses TRBV29-1 and TRBJ2-3, with D unresolved. Germline V gives CDR1 SQVTM, CDR2 ANQGSEA. The CDR3 is 10 amino acids. Trimming removed 5 bases from V and 6 bases from J, with 6 bases in between. The CDR3 region has the DNA TGCAGCGTTCAAGTGGATACGCAGTATTAT. Amino acid sequence: CSVQVDTQYY.

CDR3 sequence reads: CASSLDRTVGHEQFF. The CDR3 nucleotides are TGTGCCAGCAGCTTAGATCGGACGGTGGGACATGAGCAGTTCTTC. The chain couples TRBV11-2 to TRBJ2-1, with D tentatively TRBD1 or TRBD2 (5 bases each). Germline loops: CDR1 SGHAT, CDR2 FQNNGV. Trimming left V 0 bases short and J 8 bases short, with 14 bases between. This CDR3 comprises 15 residues.

This clonotype was detected a few times. The CDR3: CRERGGYEQYF. The CDR3 DNA is TGCAGAGAGCGGGGTGGATACGAGCAGTACTTC. The chain is built from TRBV29-1 and TRBJ2-7; 7 bases fit TRBD2. The CDR3 has 11 residues. The germline gives CDR1 SQVTM, CDR2 ANQGSEA.

In this sample, this clonotype turned up many times. The rearrangement uses TRBV15 and TRBJ2-3, with 7 bases identical to TRBD2. The CDR3 is 16 amino acids. V lost 1 base to trimming and J lost 2 bases; unmatched junction nucleotides: 6. The germline gives CDR1 LNHNV, CDR2 YYDKDF (reference sequence). CDR3 coding DNA: TGTGCCACCAGCAGAGCTGAGGGAGGGAACACAGATACGCAGTATTTT. It is translated as CATSRAEGGNTDTQYF.

This clonotype was recorded many times. J is TRBJ2-5 and V is TRBV28; D may be TRBD2 (5 bases). Germline-derived CDR1 and CDR2 are MDHEN and SYDVKM. Trimming pared 7 bases from V and 5 bases from J, leaving 23 bases between. The CDR3 runs to 16 residues. CDR3 sequence (DNA): TGTGCCAGCATCCCTAGGCGGGCCCCCCGGTCGGAGACCCAGTACTTC. Its translation is CASIPRRAPRSETQYF.

V gene TRBV24-1 combines with J gene TRBJ2-1, with 13 bases aligning to TRBD2. In germline, CDR1 is KGHDR, CDR2 SFDVKD. V trimming: 4 bases; J trimming: 8 bases; junction bases outside the gene matches: 7. This CDR3 has 16 amino acids. The CDR3 region has the DNA TGTGCCACCAGTGAGGGACTAGCGGGGCCATCGGATGAGCAGTTCTTC. Its translation is CATSEGLAGPSDEQFF.

On this clonotype itself: Here the CDR3 omits its conserved ending phenylalanine or tryptophan, so a read error is the likely source. This chain links TRBV25-1 with TRBJ2-1, with D possibly TRBD1 on 5 matching bases. From germline, CDR1 is MGHDK and CDR2 SYGVNS. Deletions cut 4 bases from V and 4 bases from J, with 17 bases between. This CDR3 comprises 16 residues. The CDR3 DNA follows: TGTGCCAGCAGTGGCGCCGGGCAGGGTAGATACAATGAGCAGTTCTAC. This sequence encodes CASSGAGQGRYNEQFY.

In this sample, this clonotype turned up a few times. The rearrangement links TRBV25-1 to TRBJ2-5, with unresolved D. Looked up from germline, CDR1 is MGHDK and CDR2 is SYGVNS. V lost 5 bases to trimming and J lost 5 bases, with 12 bases between them. CDR3 length: 13 residues. CDR3 in amino acids: CASSKTTIETQYF. The CDR3 coding sequence is TGTGCCAGCAGTAAAACGACCATTGAGACCCAGTACTTC.

This clonotype was seen at least ten times. The rearrangement uses TRBV7-2 and TRBJ2-1; the match to TRBD2 covers 10 bases. CDR1 SGHTA and CDR2 FQGNSA come from the germline V gene. Unmatched junction bases numbered 3, after V lost 6 bases and J lost 10 bases. This CDR3 is built from 12 residues. CDR3 bases: TGTGCCAGCAGTATACTAGCGGGAGAGCAGTTCTTC. Its protein product is CASSILAGEQFF.

This clonotype came up many times. The CDR3 region has the DNA TGTGCCACGACCAGGGGTGGAGTAGCAGTAACAGGGGGGGAGCTGTTTTTT. It translates to CATTRGGVAVTGGELFF. The chain employs TRBV7-6 and TRBJ2-2; D may be TRBD1 (6 bases). Germline V gene sequence: CDR1 SGHVS, CDR2 FNYEAQ. The CDR3 spans 17 residues. Trimming stripped 10 bases from V and 8 bases from J, with 29 bases between.

This clonotype was observed at least ten times. The chain joins TRBV5-1 to TRBJ2-5; 8 nucleotides align to TRBD1. Germline CDR1 and CDR2: SGHRS and YFSETQ. The CDR3 is 15 amino acids. The V and J ends lost 1 base and 2 bases, in that order; junction bases with no gene match: 4. The CDR3 nucleotides read TGCGCCAGCAGCTTGTGGGACAGGACACAAGAGACCCAGTACTTC. It encodes CASSLWDRTQETQYF.

Many counts were recorded for this clonotype. The chain links TRBV12-3 or TRBV12-4 to TRBJ2-1; TRBD2 matches 7 bases. V lost 6 bases, J lost 6 bases, and 8 bases stayed unmatched. The CDR3 totals 14 residues. The CDR3 nucleotides read TGTGCCAGCAGCGGACTAGGTGGGGGCAATGAGCAGTTCTTC. Its translation: CASSGLGGGNEQFF.

This clonotype was picked up many times. The CDR3: CASRGGLAGPEQYF. In DNA, the CDR3 is TGTGCCAGCAGGGGGGGACTAGCGGGCCCCGAGCAGTACTTC. The V gene is TRBV2, the J gene TRBJ2-7, with 12 positions matching TRBD2. V was clipped by 6 bases and J by 6 bases; unmatched bases: 6. Looked up from germline, CDR1 is SNHLY and CDR2 is FYNNEI. This CDR3 is 14 amino acids long.

In its sample, this clonotype was seen many times. J is TRBJ2-7 and V is TRBV23-1; D not resolved. TRBV23-1 is noted as an ORF with a role that remains uncertain. The CDR3 loop spans 12 amino acids. V lost 7 bases and J lost 2, with 9 bases in between. The CDR3 DNA reads TGCGCCAGCATCCGTTCTACCTACGAGCAGTACTTC. Protein: CASIRSTYEQYF.

In this sample, this clonotype turned up many times. The V gene is TRBV2, the J gene TRBJ2-5; TRBD2 matches 9 bases. The CDR3 covers 12 residues. J was trimmed by 3 bases and V by 8 bases; bases with no gene match: 1. Germline V CDR1 and CDR2: SNHLY, FYNNEI. CDR3 region: CASRLAEETQYF. Written as DNA, the CDR3 is TGTGCCAGCCGACTAGCGGAAGAGACCCAGTACTTC. The variable domain in full, with the rest retrieved from reference TRBV2 and TRBJ2-5, is EPEVTQTPSHQVTQMGQEVILRCVPISNHLYFYWYRQILGQKVEFLVSFYNNEISEKSEIFDDQFSVERPDGSNFTLKIRSTKLEDSAMYFCASRLAEETQYFGPGTRLLVL.

This clonotype was detected ten times or more. The chain is built from TRBV6-2 or TRBV6-3 and TRBJ2-7; TRBD1 agrees at 7 bases. The CDR3 runs to 14 residues. V dropped 6 bases and J dropped 0; count of bases not matched to a gene: 5. CDR1 is MNHEY, CDR2 SVGEGT, per germline. DNA for the CDR3: TGTGCCAGCAGGACCCGGGACAGCTCCTACGAGCAGTACTTC. Amino acids: CASRTRDSSYEQYF.

This clonotype turned up a few times. The chain combines TRBV27 with TRBJ1-2, with TRBD1 matching 7 bases. V lost 5 bases, J lost 4 bases, and 7 bases stayed unmatched. Per germline, CDR1 MNHEY and CDR2 SMNVEV (reference sequence). This CDR3 is 14 amino acids long. CDR3 sequence (DNA): TGTGCCAGCAGTATGACAGGGTTACTCTATGGCTACACCTTC. It codes for CASSMTGLLYGYTF.

Ten or more counts support this clonotype. The J gene is TRBJ2-2, the V gene TRBV4-2; tentatively, D is TRBD2 (6 bases). Trimming shortened V by 1 base and J by 5 bases, and 17 bases separated the two germline ends. Germline CDR1 is LGHNA and CDR2 is YNFKEQ. The CDR3 loop spans 17 amino acids. The CDR3 protein is CASSQVAGSLLTGELFF. DNA of the CDR3: TGTGCCAGCAGCCAAGTGGCCGGGAGTCTCTTAACCGGGGAGCTGTTTTTT.